The 3 T cell receptor beta chains below come from one sample, sequenced in a study of blood T cell repertoires in COVID-19. Libraries were prepared by immunoSEQ multiplex PCR; TCRdb keeps only in-frame clonotypes and omits some of them. The table has around 270,000 clones, 84% seen once; the top ten hold approximately 1.5%. The source material was peripheral blood. Source of these receptors: a woman in her thirties or forties who had recovered from COVID-19.

This clone was observed a few times. The chain uses TRBV5-1 and TRBJ2-7; 9 bases are a match to TRBD1. The CDR3 extends over 14 amino acids. From germline, CDR1 is SGHRS and CDR2 YFSETQ. Losses at the gene ends were 4 bases for V and 3 bases for J; bases not matched to a gene: 5. The CDR3 bases are TGCGCCAGCAGCACATGGACAGGGGACTACGAGCAGTACTTC. It is translated as CASSTWTGDYEQYF.

The rearrangement joins TRBV6-5 to TRBJ1-1; D call uncertain. CDR1 is MNHEY, CDR2 SVGAGI, per germline. The CDR3 has 13 residues. V dropped 11 bases and J dropped 5 bases, with 18 bases sitting between them. CDR3 DNA: TGTGCCGCCCGCGGGTGGCGAGAAACTGAAGCTTTCTTT. It codes for CAARGWRETEAFF.

This sequence joins TRBV10-3 and TRBJ1-2, with TRBD1 as a possible D gene (5 bases). The CDR3 loop spans 14 amino acids. The V and J ends lost 0 bases and 8 bases respectively, with 13 bases between them. CDR1 and CDR2 (germline): ENHRY, SYGVKD. CDR3 sequence (DNA): TGTGCCATCAGTGAGTCACCACAGGATAGCGGCTACACCTTC. It encodes CAISESPQDSGYTF.